Below are 19 T cell receptor beta chains sequenced from a single sample in a study of human T cells and chemical hapten exposure (dated by TCRdb to about 2021). Preparation of the library involved RACE. The run used a NextSeq 500. TCRdb took the public reads, trimmed them with fastp at Q25, ran MiXCR for clone calling and kept in-frame beta chains. Each record represents a unique CDR3 protein, reported with the most common genes and DNA among its rows. This sample lists around 300,000 distinct CDR3 sequences; about 5.4% were detected once. The ten largest make up less than 9% of the sample. What the time point label conveys for this sample: pre-sensitization, week 0. The treatment or condition label, as the study defines it: therapeutic diphenylcyclopropenone sensitization with weekly scalp DPC. This specimen consisted of whole blood, obtained in connection with sensitization to the hapten diphenylcyclopropenone (DPC). Every receptor here comes from a woman in her late teens or twenties with alopecia areata. Some clones in this sample may be carry-over from other donors' samples.

This clonotype has more than one count but fewer than ten. This rearrangement joins TRBV5-1 to TRBJ2-3, with 7 positions matching TRBD2. V shed 4 bases and J 4 bases; nucleotides not matched to a gene: 9. This CDR3 is 15 amino acids long. Per germline, CDR1 SGHRS and CDR2 YFSETQ. The CDR3 nucleotides read TGCGCCAGCAGCCAAGTAGCGGGTCCCGCAGATACGCAGTATTTT. Protein: CASSQVAGPADTQYF.

This clonotype was seen at least ten times. This rearrangement joins TRBV7-2 to TRBJ1-3; D gene ambiguous. This CDR3 is built from 15 residues. The V gene's germline CDR1 is SGHTA and CDR2 FQGNSA. The germline V and J ends were trimmed by 5 bases and 8 bases, with 19 bases remaining between them. CDR3 amino acids: CASSPGRMGADTIYF. In DNA form, the CDR3 reads TGTGCCAGCAGCCCTGGAAGGATGGGAGCGGACACCATATATTTT.

A note on this clonotype: A much larger clone lies one base from this, so it may be a read error. The rearrangement uses TRBV20-1 and TRBJ1-1; tentative D call: TRBD1 (5 bases). This CDR3 has 14 residues. V gave up 4 bases and J gave up 3 bases, with 15 bases separating them. Germline CDR1 and CDR2: DFQATT and SNEGSKA (reference sequence). CDR3 in amino acids: CSANPAGLYTEAFF. DNA for the CDR3: TGCAGTGCTAACCCCGCAGGGCTTTACACTGAAGCTTTCTTT.

This clonotype came up many times. This sequence joins TRBV20-1 and TRBJ2-2; 7 nucleotides align to TRBD1. Germline-derived CDR1 and CDR2 are DFQATT and SNEGSKA (reference sequence). Trimming removed 5 bases from V and 4 bases from J; junction bases left unmatched: 7. The CDR3 extends over 14 amino acids. DNA for the CDR3: TGCAGTGCTGAGACAGGGATAGGCACCGGGGAGCTGTTTTTT. Translating it yields CSAETGIGTGELFF.

The chain joins TRBV5-1 to TRBJ2-3, with 12 bases matching TRBD2. The ends lost 5 bases at V and 3 bases at J; junction bases unmatched: 4. CDR3 length: 15 residues. CDR1 and CDR2 (germline): SGHRS, YFSETQ. In DNA form, the CDR3 reads TGCGCCAGCAGGGCCGGGACTAGCGGGACAGATACGCAGTATTTT. As protein: CASRAGTSGTDTQYF.

This clonotype has more than one count but fewer than ten. The chain couples TRBV12-3 or TRBV12-4 to TRBJ1-6; no definite D call. The CDR3 loop spans 14 amino acids. The ends were cut back, 5 bases at V and 8 bases at J, with 13 bases in the middle. CDR3 sequence (DNA): TGTGCCAGCAGTCAAGACGGCTCCTATTCACCCCTCCACTTT. This gives the protein CASSQDGSYSPLHF.

This clonotype was seen many times. This chain uses TRBV2 with TRBJ2-3; 8 bases line up with TRBD2. With V trimmed by 2 bases and J by 1 base, 5 bases remained unmatched. The CDR3 sequence is 16 residues long. Germline V CDR1 and CDR2: SNHLY, FYNNEI. CDR3 coding DNA: TGTGCCAGCAGTGAATTACTAGCGGCACGCACAGATACGCAGTATTTT. As protein: CASSELLAARTDTQYF.

This clonotype was seen many times. The chain links TRBV2 to TRBJ1-2; D is unclear. This CDR3 comprises 13 residues. The V gene's germline CDR1 is SNHLY and CDR2 FYNNEI. Trimming left V 3 bases short and J 3 bases short, with 8 bases between. The CDR3 reads CASSDSGDYGYTF. As DNA, the CDR3 is TGTGCCAGCAGTGATAGTGGGGACTATGGCTACACCTTC.

This clonotype has just a few counts. The V and J genes are TRBV2 and TRBJ1-3; possibly TRBD1 for D (5 bases). The CDR3 covers 16 residues. Germline CDR1 is SNHLY and CDR2 is FYNNEI. The V gene lost 2 bases and the J gene lost 5 bases, with 16 bases spanning the gap. CDR3 bases: TGTGCCAGCAGTGAAAGGGGCAGGGCACCTCGAAACACCATATATTTT. It is translated as CASSERGRAPRNTIYF.

This clonotype was found a few times. This chain links TRBV6-5 with TRBJ1-3; D remains unclear. This CDR3 is built from 17 residues. The germline gives CDR1 MNHEY, CDR2 SVGAGI. Trimming removed 4 bases at V and 0 bases at J, with 16 bases between. In nucleotides, the CDR3 is TGTGCCAGCAGTTCGGGCAGACGGATTCCCTCTGGAAACACCATATATTTT. Its protein product is CASSSGRRIPSGNTIYF.

This clonotype was seen a few times. The chain couples TRBV5-1 to TRBJ2-7; D tentatively reads TRBD1 or TRBD2 (5 bases each). In germline, CDR1 is SGHRS, CDR2 YFSETQ. Trimming pared 5 bases from V and 0 bases from J, leaving 12 bases between. The CDR3 is 14 residues long. The CDR3 is CASRGTLSSYEQYF. CDR3 in DNA: TGCGCCAGCAGAGGGACGCTGAGCTCCTACGAGCAGTACTTC.

This clonotype was picked up many times. The rearrangement joins TRBV6-5 to TRBJ2-7; either TRBD1 or TRBD2 may fit D (6 bases each). The CDR3 consists of 15 residues. V dropped 0 bases and J dropped 4 bases, with 13 bases sitting between them. Germline lookup yields CDR1 MNHEY and CDR2 SVGAGI. CDR3: CASSYSGGGSYEQYF. Here the CDR3 DNA reads TGTGCCAGCAGTTACTCGGGGGGCGGGTCGTACGAGCAGTACTTC.

The rearrangement uses TRBV7-2 and TRBJ1-3; D is undetermined. CDR3 length equals 15 residues. Germline lookup yields CDR1 SGHTA and CDR2 FQGNSA. Trimming stripped 7 bases from V and 0 bases from J, with 13 bases between. CDR3 residues: CASTIALSSGNTIYF. CDR3 DNA: TGTGCCAGCACGATAGCTCTGAGCTCTGGAAACACCATATATTTT.

This clonotype has at least ten counts. The chain recombines TRBV24-1 with TRBJ2-2; D is unclear. The CDR3 runs 15 residues. Trimming stripped 0 bases from V and 5 bases from J, with 9 bases between. Per germline, CDR1 KGHDR and CDR2 SFDVKD. Here the CDR3 DNA reads TGTGCCACCAGTGATTTGGTAGGAATGACCGGGGAGCTGTTTTTT. It encodes CATSDLVGMTGELFF.

A word on this clonotype: A much larger clone sits a single nucleotide away, making a read error possible. The chain is built from TRBV29-1 and TRBJ2-7; D remains ambiguous. V gave up 7 bases and J gave up 3 bases, with 13 bases separating them. The CDR3 covers 12 residues. Germline V gives CDR1 SQVTM, CDR2 ANQGSEA. Here the CDR3 DNA reads TGCAGCGCTGGTAAGGAGATCTACGAGCAGTACTTC. It encodes CSAGKEIYEQYF.

This clonotype has a count of ten or more. J is TRBJ1-4 and V is TRBV6-6; D remains ambiguous. This CDR3 region has 13 residues. The germline V and J ends were trimmed by 0 bases and 8 bases, with 7 bases remaining between them. Germline V gene data show CDR1 as MNHNY and CDR2 as SVGAGI (reference sequence). The CDR3 region has the DNA TGTGCCAGCAGTTACTCGAGTCGCGAAAAACTGTTTTTT. Translating gives CASSYSSREKLFF.

At least ten counts were recorded for this clonotype. The rearrangement joins TRBV12-3 or TRBV12-4 to TRBJ1-6; TRBD1 is a possible D gene (5 bases). V lost 3 bases and J lost 8, with 32 bases in between. This CDR3 is 21 amino acids long. The CDR3 DNA reads as TGTGCCAGCAGTTTCGGTTTGGGAGACGTCCTAGGCCGGACATGGGATTCACCCCTCCACTTT. Translation gives CASSFGLGDVLGRTWDSPLHF.

This clonotype has at least ten counts. The J gene is TRBJ1-2, the V gene TRBV7-8; 8 nucleotides agree with TRBD1. The CDR3 totals 16 residues. V lost 3 bases to trimming and J lost 3 bases; unmatched junction nucleotides: 9. Germline loops: CDR1 SGHVS, CDR2 FQNEAQ. CDR3 protein: CASSLEGGTGDYGYTF. As DNA, the CDR3 is TGTGCCAGCAGCTTGGAGGGAGGGACAGGCGACTATGGCTACACCTTC. The full variable domain, its missing parts supplied by reference TRBV7-8 and TRBJ1-2, is GAGVSQSPRYKVAKRGQDVALRCDPISGHVSLFWYQQALGQGPEFLTYFQNEAQLDKSGLPSDRFFAERPEGSVSTLKIQRTQQEDSAVYLCASSLEGGTGDYGYTFGSGTRLTVV.

This rearrangement joins TRBV27 to TRBJ2-7, with D possibly being TRBD1 (6 bases). The ends were cut back, 5 bases at V and 0 bases at J, with 11 bases in the middle. Germline V gene lookup returns CDR1 MNHEY and CDR2 SMNVEV (reference sequence). The CDR3 spans 14 residues. CDR3 sequence: CASSIRDTSYEQYF. CDR3 nucleotide sequence: TGTGCCAGCAGTATCCGGGACACCTCCTACGAGCAGTACTTC.